The rows below give T cell receptor beta chains drawn from one sample of a study of blood T cell repertoires in COVID-19. The method was immunoSEQ multiplex PCR; TCRdb's version includes in-frame clones alone and lacks a portion of them. The table records almost 55,000 clones, more than 75% of them present only once. The sample was peripheral blood. All receptors derive from a human donor in a cohort sampled during active COVID-19. The CDR3 runs from the conserved cysteine through the conserved F or W. The D gene is left open where the match is weak.

v_call	d_call	j_call	cdr3_nt	cdr3_aa
TRBV7-8	-	TRBJ1-2	TGTGCCAGCAGCCCCAGCGAGGAAAGGAGTGGCTACACCTTC	CASSPSEERSGYTF
TRBV18	-	TRBJ1-4	TGTGCCAGCTCACGGGACGTACCACCGGAGGGAACTAATGAAAAACTGTTTTTT	CASSRDVPPEGTNEKLFF
TRBV18	-	TRBJ2-3	TGTGCCAGCTCACCACGACAGGTATACACAGATACGCAGTATTTT	CASSPRQVYTDTQYF
TRBV11-3	-	TRBJ2-5	TGTGCCAGCAGCCCCCCCAGGCAGGGCGAAGAGACCCAGTACTTC	CASSPPRQGEETQYF
TRBV5-1	TRBD1	TRBJ1-2	TGCGCCAGCAGCTTGGGGGCGACAGGGCCCAACTATGGCTACACCTTC	CASSLGATGPNYGYTF
TRBV21-1	-	TRBJ1-5	TGTGCCAGCAGCCGGACAGAAGTCCACAATCAGCCCCAGCATTTT	CASSRTEVHNQPQHF
TRBV7-8	-	TRBJ1-6	TGTGCCAGCAGCCCGGACAGCGGGGGTTCACCCCTCCACTTT	CASSPDSGGSPLHF
TRBV10-2	-	TRBJ2-1	TGCGCCAGCAGCCCGGCGGGGAATGAGCAGTTCTTC	CASSPAGNEQFF
TRBV2	TRBD1	TRBJ1-6	TGTGCCAGCAGTTCTACCGGGACAGGGAATTCACCCCTCCACTTT	CASSSTGTGNSPLHF
TRBV21-1	-	TRBJ2-5	TGTGCCAGCAGCAAAATCCGGTTTCAAGAGACCCAGTACTTC	CASSKIRFQETQYF
TRBV19	-	TRBJ1-1	TGTGCCAGTAGTATCAGGGGCCGGAACACTGAAGCTTTCTTT	CASSIRGRNTEAFF
TRBV6-5	TRBD1	TRBJ2-1	TGTGCCAGCAGTCCCGGGACAGGGACGTTCAATGAGCAGTTCTTC	CASSPGTGTFNEQFF
TRBV5-1	TRBD1	TRBJ1-1	TGCGCCAGCAGCCCTACAGGGGGCAACACTGAAGCTTTCTTT	CASSPTGGNTEAFF
TRBV5-6	TRBD2	TRBJ2-5	TGTGCCAGCAGCTTCCGGGAGGGCGTTCAGACCCAGTACTTC	CASSFREGVQTQYF
TRBV7-8	-	TRBJ2-5	TGTGCCAGCAGCCTACAGGGTCTGCAAGAGACCCAGTACTTC	CASSLQGLQETQYF